The entry that follows covers one TCR beta chain sequence. The source of the sample is a study of blood T cell repertoires in COVID-19. Overall study context: PBMCs, B-cell-depleted T cells, or T cells provided the cDNA or gDNA that made up the material.

Assay: immunoSEQ multiplex PCR; the TCRdb copy retains only in-frame clones and omits some. The repertoire holds some 170,000 clones, 87% seen once, with roughly 1.4% in the top ten. This sequence originates from a woman in her fifties or sixties with acute or convalescent COVID-19. The sample was peripheral blood.

CDR3 DNA: TGTGCCAGCTCACCACCGGGACTAGCGGGAGCGGGTACGCAGTATTTT. Its translation: CASSPPGLAGAGTQYF. The rearrangement links TRBV18 to TRBJ2-3; TRBD2 matches 14 bases. Germline CDR1 is KGHSH and CDR2 is LQKENI. The CDR3 extends over 16 amino acids. The V segment lost 0 bases and the J segment 8 bases; nucleotides outside the gene matches: 4.